This TCR beta chain was retrieved from a study of T-cell memory formation after mild COVID-19. This clonotype was seen at least ten times. Its antigen is currently unknown. Study observations and caveats: Day 37-peaking second-wave clones had unconfirmed SARS-CoV-2 specificity. Day 15 to 85 contracting clones showed balanced CD4/CD8; later expanders leaned CD4+. Among contracting clones, CD4+ were mainly CM/EM and CD8+ enriched in EMRA. The pre-infection memory compartment contained some responding clones, suggesting cross-reactive memory joined.

This CDR3 region has 14 residues. Trimming took 6 bases from V and 0 from J, leaving 6 bases between them. TCRdb re-derived calls from the 5' RACE reads in MiXCR, one entry per CDR3 protein. The sample records about 400,000 distinct CDR3 sequences, roughly an eighth being singletons. What was sequenced was PBMCs or a T cell subset sorted from them (not recorded which). The genes are TRBV12-3 or TRBV12-4 and TRBJ2-6; the D is unclear. This TCR derives from a man between 18 and 35 years old who had mild COVID-19 (a few samples of this study predate the infection). Cell type and time point are not known. The CDR3 region is CASRLVSGANVLTF. The DNA of the CDR3 is TGTGCCAGCAGACTTGTCTCTGGGGCCAACGTCCTGACTTTC.